The entry below describes one T cell receptor beta chain. This clone appeared a few times. The antigen it recognizes is unknown. Base qualities are missing; no much larger clone stands one base away. These data belong to a study of blood T cell repertoires in COVID-19 (dated by TCRdb to the early 2020s). Study-wide context: Samples from collaborators originated in the United States, Italy and Spain and spanned both the acute and convalescent phases of COVID-19. The repertoires were released in a freely available public database intended as a resource for research on the immune response to SARS-CoV-2. Deeply sampled blood TCRbeta repertoires from subjects exposed to, actively infected with, or recovered from COVID-19 were included in the dataset. The material from the prospective study consisted of cDNA or gDNA derived from T cells, B-cell-depleted T cells, or PBMCs. Nearly every sample came with metadata listing a de-identified subject ID, COVID-19 status, age in years and sex. The samples were drawn from the first 160 participants of the ongoing ImmuneRACE study and from 1,254 subjects provided by 6 global collaborators. HLA class I and class II types, where available, came from metadata supplied by the sample provider rather than from assay-based typing. What the study reported, not specific to this receptor: Clinical and demographic metadata were provided uncurated, with the amount varying by source and participant.

Collaborating institutions collected whole blood in K2EDTA tubes following their own protocols. For TCRbeta analysis, collaborator samples were shipped as frozen whole blood, as isolated PBMCs, or as DNA extracted from either sample type. TCRbeta CDR3 regions were amplified from genomic DNA using the immunoSEQ Assay, a bias-controlled multiplex PCR. Under the source paper's analysis protocol: Nucleated cell counts per sample were estimated from amplification of reference gene primers within the assay. Sequence reads were collapsed and filtered to measure the absolute abundance of every unique TCRbeta CDR3 rearrangement. For each sample, productive Simpson clonality was calculated by taking the square root of Simpson's diversity index across productive rearrangements. As stored in TCRdb, this immuneACCESS dataset retains in-frame rearrangements with V and J assigned. A fraction of the clones does not appear; measured against another copy, unresolved V genes explain less than half of the discrepancy, and the remainder lacks a known reason. That table is the source of V, J and clone size, and D and trimming were worked out from the DNA. For this sample there are some 120,000 clones; about 89% appear just once. The ten largest clonotypes hold roughly 3.6% of the sample.

From the cysteine through the phenylalanine, the CDR3 covers 15 amino acids. Of all the DNA, just the CDR3 is kept, 45 bases in frame from base 1. At the junction V is shortened by 0 bases and J by 2 bases; bases outside the gene matches: 2. Per the germline V gene, MNHEY is the CDR1 and SVGAGI is the CDR2. Material for sequencing was peripheral blood. This receptor was obtained from a woman aged 55-75 years with acute or convalescent COVID-19. This chain is built from TRBV6-5 and TRBJ1-1, with 8 middle bases fitting TRBD1. The CDR3 in this case is CASSYSGQGNTEAFF. The base sequence is TGTGCCAGCAGTTACTCCGGACAGGGAAACACTGAAGCTTTCTTT.